Listed here are 23 T cell receptor beta chains from one sample, sequenced in a study of cytomegalovirus exposure and HLA in healthy donors (dated by TCRdb to about 2017). The receptor library was made with the immunoSEQ multiplex PCR assay. For the multiplex PCR, a mixture combining 60 forward primers for TCR Vbeta segments and 13 reverse primers for TCR Jbeta segments was used. TCRdb carries this immuneACCESS record with in-frame sequences only. Its versions omit some clonotypes, under half of them owing to an unresolved V gene in the studies checked, with the rest unexplained. Counted in this sample were 130,000 to 150,000 clones; around 80% of them appeared once. Roughly 4.5% of the sample is held by the ten biggest clonotypes. Material for sequencing was PBMCs. All receptors come from a man in his forties in good health and CMV-seronegative.

The gene calls are TRBV11-2 and TRBJ1-2; maybe TRBD1 (5 bases). The V gene lost 2 bases and the J gene lost 6 bases, with 16 bases spanning the gap. The germline gives CDR1 SGHAT, CDR2 FQNNGV. The CDR3 spans 15 residues. The CDR3 sequence: CASSLSSGQGHGYTF. The CDR3 DNA reads as TGTGCCAGCAGCTTATCGAGTGGACAAGGACATGGCTACACCTTC.

This clone has only a few counts. The chain links TRBV7-2 to TRBJ1-1; TRBD1 matches 9 bases. The CDR3 length is 14 residues. Trimming removed 5 bases from V and 6 bases from J; junction bases left unmatched: 7. Per germline, CDR1 SGHTA and CDR2 FQGNSA. The CDR3 here is CASSPDRGVSEAFF. As DNA, the CDR3 is TGTGCCAGCAGCCCGGACAGGGGAGTCTCTGAAGCTTTCTTT.

V is TRBV10-2 and J is TRBJ2-2, with D perhaps matching TRBD1 (6 bases). Per germline, CDR1 WSHSY and CDR2 SAAADI. V lost 4 bases and J 1 base, leaving 10 bases between the germline ends. The length of the CDR3 is 15 residues. For the CDR3, the DNA is TGCGCCAGCAGTGTCAACAGGGAGAACACCGGGGAGCTGTTTTTT. It specifies CASSVNRENTGELFF.

The V and J genes are TRBV11-3 and TRBJ2-1, with 11 bases matching TRBD2. CDR1 is SGHNT, CDR2 YENEEA, per germline. The CDR3 sequence is 15 residues long. With 5 bases clipped from V and 3 bases from J, the junction kept 3 bases outside the gene matches. CDR3 residues: CASSRSGGGYNEQFF. Written as DNA, the CDR3 is TGTGCCAGCAGCCGTAGCGGGGGGGGCTACAATGAGCAGTTCTTC.

CDR3 DNA sequence: TGTGCCAGCAGCCCTACGCCGACAGGGGCCATCGGTTTGAGCGGGGAGCTGTTTTTT. It encodes CASSPTPTGAIGLSGELFF. The chain recombines TRBV5-6 with TRBJ2-2; 8 bases map to TRBD1. J gave up 7 bases and V 4 bases, and 21 bases lay outside the gene matches. The CDR3 contains 19 residues. CDR1 SGHDT and CDR2 YYEEEE come from the germline V gene.

The genes are TRBV9 and TRBJ2-1, with TRBD2 matching over 8 bases. V lost 0 bases to trimming and J lost 6 bases; unmatched junction nucleotides: 5. The CDR3 is 15 amino acids. Germline assignment: CDR1 SGDLS and CDR2 YYNGEE. As DNA, the CDR3 is TGTGCCAGCAGCGTAGAGGGAAGCGGGGGCAATGAGCAGTTCTTC. It yields the protein CASSVEGSGGNEQFF.

The chain combines TRBV19 with TRBJ2-4, with TRBD1 matching over 9 bases. J lost 0 bases, V lost 5 bases, and 5 bases had no gene match. The CDR3 has 16 amino acids. Per germline, CDR1 LNHDA and CDR2 SQIVND (reference sequence). CDR3 DNA sequence: TGTGCCAGTAGTCCGGGGACAGGGAAAGCCAAAAACATTCAGTACTTC. Encoded protein: CASSPGTGKAKNIQYF.

This CDR3 reads CASSRLRGPAFF. The DNA for the CDR3 is TGTGCCAGCAGCCGTCTCAGGGGGCCAGCTTTCTTT. The chain uses TRBV5-8 and TRBJ1-1; TRBD1 matches at 8 bases. Germline values: CDR1 SGHTS, CDR2 YDEGEE. The CDR3 spans 12 residues. V dropped 4 bases and J dropped 10; count of bases not matched to a gene: 6.

CDR3 nucleotides: TGTGCCAGCAGTTTCTTGACAGGTGTCCAAGAGACCCAGTACTTC. This sequence encodes CASSFLTGVQETQYF. The chain has TRBV27 and TRBJ2-5; tentatively, D is TRBD1 (6 bases). Germline CDR1 reads MNHEY; CDR2 reads SMNVEV (reference sequence). V was trimmed by 3 bases and J by 1 base, leaving 12 bases between them. The CDR3 extends over 15 amino acids.

This clone has more than one count but fewer than ten. The chain couples TRBV25-1 to TRBJ1-6; TRBD1 matches 11 bases. J gave up 0 bases and V 4 bases, and 2 bases lay outside the gene matches. The CDR3 has 17 amino acids. Germline V gives CDR1 MGHDK, CDR2 SYGVNS. The CDR3 nucleotides read TGTGCCAGCAGTGGGGGACAGGGGGTCTCCTATAATTCACCCCTCCACTTT. Translating gives CASSGGQGVSYNSPLHF.

This clone was recorded a few times. The rearrangement links TRBV4-1 to TRBJ1-5; 7 bases agree with TRBD1. CDR1 and CDR2 (germline): MGHRA, YSYEKL. There are 17 residues in the CDR3. V trimming: 0 bases; J trimming: 2 bases; junction bases outside the gene matches: 7. Here the CDR3 DNA reads TGCGCCAGCAGCCAAGAAACGACAGGGACAGGCAATCAGCCCCAGCATTTT. Its protein product is CASSQETTGTGNQPQHF.

In its sample, this clone was seen a few times. Relative to the germline gene, one junction end is altered; a read error may explain this. In the same sample, other DNA sequences code for this CDR3. The chain uses TRBV7-2 and TRBJ1-6; D possibly corresponds to TRBD1 (5 bases). CDR3 length: 16 amino acids. In germline, CDR1 is SGHTA, CDR2 FQGNSA. DNA of the CDR3: TGTGCCAGCAGCTTAAACACTCAGGGCCCAAATTCCCCCCTCCACTTT. Protein: CASSLNTQGPNSPLHF.

Comment on this clone: The sample carries other DNA sequences with the same CDR3. The chain employs TRBV5-6 and TRBJ1-6, with a possible D match to TRBD1 (6 bases). Trimming pared 2 bases from V and 8 bases from J, leaving 23 bases between. Germline values: CDR1 SGHDT, CDR2 YYEEEE. The CDR3 covers 18 residues. CDR3 loop: CASSLIQTGSSQDSPLHF. Written as DNA, the CDR3 is TGTGCCAGCAGCTTAATTCAGACAGGTTCCTCCCAAGATTCACCCCTCCACTTT.

This clone has just a few counts. The V gene is TRBV19, the J gene TRBJ1-5; D is unclear. Trimming pared 11 bases from V and 4 bases from J, leaving 27 bases between. The germline V gene encodes CDR1 LNHDA and CDR2 SQIVND (reference sequence). CDR3 length: 17 residues. The CDR3 region has the DNA TGTGCCCCTACCCTAAGGGCAGGACTCAAGAGTAATCAGCCCCAGCATTTT. It yields the protein CAPTLRAGLKSNQPQHF.

The chain uses TRBV7-8 and TRBJ1-5; D is unclear. Germline CDR1 and CDR2: SGHVS and FQNEAQ. The length of the CDR3 is 17 residues. Trimming left V 3 bases short and J 3 bases short, with 18 bases between. The chain's CDR3 is CASSFLAAHETNQPQHF. CDR3 in DNA: TGTGCCAGCAGCTTTTTGGCGGCTCACGAAACCAATCAGCCCCAGCATTTT.

The chain joins TRBV4-2 to TRBJ2-3, with D possibly matching TRBD1 (6 bases). V was cut by 6 bases and J by 6 bases, with 16 bases left in between. This CDR3 contains 14 residues. Germline V CDR1 and CDR2: LGHNA, YNFKEQ. DNA of the CDR3: TGTGCCAGCAGACCCGATCAAAGGGGGGATACGCAGTATTTT. Residues: CASRPDQRGDTQYF.

As regards this clone: At one boundary the junction diverges from the germline segment, which might be a read error. The J gene is TRBJ1-4, the V gene TRBV18; TRBD1 matches at 7 bases. CDR3 length: 13 residues. The germline V gene encodes CDR1 KGHSH and CDR2 LQKENI. The DNA for the CDR3 is TGTGCCAGCTCACCCCCTACCGGGGACAGACGCCGTTTT. Its translation: CASSPPTGDRRRF.

V gene TRBV7-8 combines with J gene TRBJ1-2; D gene unclear. The CDR3 runs 13 residues. CDR1 SGHVS and CDR2 FQNEAQ come from the germline V gene. Trimming took 5 bases from V and 8 from J, leaving 15 bases between them. The CDR3 sequence is CASSPWVGLGYTF. The CDR3 nucleotides read TGTGCCAGCAGCCCCTGGGTTGGGCTAGGCTACACCTTC. Looking up the rest from reference TRBV7-8 and TRBJ1-2 gives the full variable domain: GAGVSQSPRYKVAKRGQDVALRCDPISGHVSLFWYQQALGQGPEFLTYFQNEAQLDKSGLPSDRFFAERPEGSVSTLKIQRTQQEDSAVYLCASSPWVGLGYTFGSGTRLTVV.

V gene TRBV6-1 combines with J gene TRBJ2-5; 8 positions match TRBD2. V gave up 4 bases and J gave up 5 bases; unmatched junction bases: 18. The CDR3 sequence is 18 residues long. Germline CDR1 and CDR2: MNHNS and SASEGT. The CDR3 loop reads CASSAIRSGGRRGETQYF. CDR3 bases: TGTGCCAGCAGTGCGATACGGAGCGGGGGCCGTAGAGGTGAGACCCAGTACTTC.

This clone has a handful of counts. The rearrangement links TRBV18 to TRBJ1-5; D is possibly TRBD1 (5 bases). V lost 1 base to trimming and J lost 10 bases, with 14 bases between them. CDR1 and CDR2 from the germline V gene are KGHSH and LQKENI. The CDR3 is 14 residues long. The CDR3 region has the DNA TGTGCCAGCTCACCACAGCAGGGTATGCAACCCCAGCATTTT. Encoded protein: CASSPQQGMQPQHF.

This rearrangement joins TRBV19 to TRBJ2-7, with TRBD1 matching over 7 bases. Unmatched junction bases numbered 7, after V lost 6 bases and J lost 5 bases. There are 13 residues in the CDR3. Germline V CDR1 and CDR2: LNHDA, SQIVND (reference sequence). The CDR3 DNA reads TGTGCCAGTAGATCGACAGGGACGGACGAGCAGTACTTC. It is translated as CASRSTGTDEQYF. Complete variable domain (other parts from reference TRBV19 and TRBJ2-7): DGGITQSPKYLFRKEGQNVTLSCEQNLNHDAMYWYRQDPGQGLRLIYYSQIVNDFQKGDIAEGYSVSREKKESFPLTVTSAQKNPTAFYLCASRSTGTDEQYFGPGTRLTVT.

This sequence joins TRBV5-4 and TRBJ1-1; D ambiguous. Trimming took 2 bases from V and 3 from J, leaving 5 bases between them. This CDR3 is built from 12 residues. Germline loops: CDR1 SGHNT, CDR2 YYREEE (reference sequence). The CDR3 coding sequence is TGTGCCAGCAGCTTACAAGACACTGAAGCTTTCTTT. Translating it yields CASSLQDTEAFF.

This clone was picked up a small number of times. The V and J genes are TRBV5-4 and TRBJ2-7, with 7 bases identical to TRBD2. This CDR3 is built from 15 residues. Germline V CDR1 and CDR2: SGHNT, YYREEE (reference sequence). Trimming removed 3 bases from V and 0 bases from J; junction bases left unmatched: 6. The CDR3 protein is CASSYGAGSSYEQYF. CDR3 sequence (DNA): TGTGCCAGCAGCTATGGAGCGGGGAGCTCCTACGAGCAGTACTTC.